The entry below describes one T cell receptor (beta chain). The antigen is undetermined. The CDR3 length is 15 residues. V was cut by 1 base and J by 1 base, with 10 bases left in between. Germline V lookup: CDR1 SGHNT, CDR2 YYREEE (reference sequence). This record comes from a study of CD8+ T cells in alopecia areata. Study summary: The study gave tofacitinib for 6 to 18 months, then 6 months off drug. Overall study findings and caveats: Scalp lesions, especially in alopecia totalis/universalis, had higher clonality than normal scalp. Sharing of TCR sequences between patients (possibly for HLA-related reasons) was less clear than in mice.

Extracted RNA was reverse transcribed, and the resulting cDNA served as sequencing template. This table comes from immunoSEQ multiplex PCR, and its TCRdb copy is limited to in-frame clones, with some not included. The sample carries about 300,000 clones, more than 45% recorded once. The treatment denotes: oral pan-JAK inhibitor, 5-10 mg twice daily. Investigators sorted PBMCs to obtain both CD4+ and CD8+ T cells. The chain has TRBV5-4 and TRBJ2-3; D not resolved. The sample here was CD4+ T cells sorted from blood, taken at week 24, from a patient treated with tofacitinib. The receptor was isolated from a human donor with alopecia areata. The CDR3, as DNA: TGTGCCAGCAGCTTGATGGCCTCACGCACAGATACGCAGTATTTT. Protein sequence: CASSLMASRTDTQYF.